This T cell receptor (beta chain) derives from a study of T cell responses to AZD1222 COVID-19 vaccine. This CDR3 has 15 amino acids. Germline V gives CDR1 LGHNA, CDR2 YNFKEQ. J gave up 6 bases and V 4 bases, and 10 bases lay outside the gene matches. General study points: Among AZD1222 vaccinees, only 5 to 7 were seropositive at baseline. None of the repertoires were sampled until the peak T cell response had passed. The sample set comprised mostly white British donors with more females, and clonal diversity was possibly underestimated.

TCRdb's table, derived via immunoSEQ multiplex PCR, lists solely in-frame clones and lacks some. This table has 120,000 to 150,000 clones, more than 75% appearing once. On this clone: Its antigen is undetermined.

Sequencing was performed on peripheral blood, taken on day 0 of AZD1222 vaccination. The chain carries TRBV4-2 and TRBJ2-3, with 7 positions matching TRBD1. This sequence originates from an adult in good health. The CDR3 sequence: CASSPGTALYDTQYF. CDR3 coding DNA: TGTGCCAGCAGCCCCGGGACAGCCCTGTACGATACGCAGTATTTT.